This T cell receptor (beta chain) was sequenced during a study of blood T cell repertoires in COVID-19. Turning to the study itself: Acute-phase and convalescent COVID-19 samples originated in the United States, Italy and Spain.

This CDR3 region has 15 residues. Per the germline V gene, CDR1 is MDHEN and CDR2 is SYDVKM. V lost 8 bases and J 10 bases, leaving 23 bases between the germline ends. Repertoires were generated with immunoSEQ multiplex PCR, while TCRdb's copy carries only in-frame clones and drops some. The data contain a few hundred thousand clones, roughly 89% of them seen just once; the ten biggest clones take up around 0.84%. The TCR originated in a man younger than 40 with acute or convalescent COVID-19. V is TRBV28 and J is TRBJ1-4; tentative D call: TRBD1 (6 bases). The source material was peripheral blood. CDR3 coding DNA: TGTGCCAGCCAGGACGCCGGGGGGCGAATAGGAAAACTGTTTTTT. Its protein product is CASQDAGGRIGKLFF.